This entry concerns a single T cell receptor beta chain. Antigen: not known. The sample belongs to a study of CD8+ T cells in alopecia areata. Study in general: Each day, treated patients took oral tofacitinib twice, at 5 to 10 mg per dose. Dosing spanned 6 to 18 months on tofacitinib, then 6 months off drug.

Lesional scalp punch biopsies and peripheral blood came from alopecia areata patients. V was pared by 4 bases and J by 7 bases, with 9 bases of the junction left unmatched. There are 14 residues in the CDR3. CDR1 PRHDT and CDR2 FYEKMQ come from the germline V gene (reference sequence). Study results and limitations: An increase in clonality over normal scalp was evident in lesional scalp, especially alopecia totalis/universalis.

Extraction of RNA preceded its reverse transcription into cDNA, which served as the sequencing template. Using immunoSEQ multiplex PCR, the repertoire was profiled, and TCRdb retains in-frame clones only, with some absent. The table includes about 150,000 clones, 85% to 90% detected once. The sample here was CD8+ T cells sorted from blood, taken at week 0. The sequence came from a human donor with alopecia areata. This chain links TRBV13 with TRBJ1-1; 7 bases map to TRBD1. CDR3 loop: CASSSLTGVGEAFF. In nucleotides, the CDR3 is TGTGCCAGCAGCTCCTTAACAGGGGTTGGTGAAGCTTTCTTT.